Below, 7 T cell receptor beta chains from the same sample are listed, as sequenced in a study of blood T cell repertoires in COVID-19. The repertoire was sequenced with immunoSEQ multiplex PCR; TCRdb's copy has only in-frame clones and lacks some. The sample has fewer than 300,000 clones, more than 70% seen once. Sequencing input: peripheral blood. These receptors originate from a woman younger than 30 with acute or convalescent COVID-19.

CDR3 region: CASSPRGTGWEQYF. The CDR3 coding sequence is TGTGCCAGCTCACCCCGGGGTACGGGGTGGGAGCAGTACTTC. The chain carries TRBV18 and TRBJ2-7; D perhaps matches TRBD2 (5 bases). The germline V gene has CDR1 KGHSH and CDR2 LQKENI. V lost 3 bases to trimming and J lost 7 bases, with 16 bases between them. The CDR3 runs 14 residues.

The rearrangement links TRBV5-1 to TRBJ2-4, with a possible D match to TRBD2 (5 bases). Germline V gene sequence: CDR1 SGHRS, CDR2 YFSETQ. The V end was cut by 4 bases, the J end by 0 bases, with 14 bases between. The CDR3 loop spans 16 amino acids. CDR3 region: CASSAFGGLAKNIQYF. Here the CDR3 DNA reads TGCGCCAGCAGCGCGTTCGGAGGACTAGCCAAAAACATTCAGTACTTC.

The V and J genes are TRBV7-8 and TRBJ2-2; D may be TRBD1 (7 bases). The CDR3 extends over 19 amino acids. V shed 5 bases and J shed 0 bases, with 22 bases lying between them. Germline assignment: CDR1 SGHVS and CDR2 FQNEAQ. The CDR3 coding sequence is TGTGCCAGCAGCCCCTTTAGAATCCAGGGGGGACCGAACACCGGGGAGCTGTTTTTT. Protein product: CASSPFRIQGGPNTGELFF.

This chain connects TRBV7-8 to TRBJ2-3; 8 bases map to TRBD2. V gave up 5 bases and J gave up 9 bases; unmatched junction bases: 13. The CDR3 loop spans 15 amino acids. Germline values: CDR1 SGHVS, CDR2 FQNEAQ. The CDR3 region has the DNA TGTGCCAGCAGCCTGACCGGGGGGGACTTCTTGACGCAGTATTTT. Protein: CASSLTGGDFLTQYF.

The chain couples TRBV14 to TRBJ1-2, with D possibly being TRBD1 (5 bases). V lost 4 bases and J 0 bases, leaving 9 bases between the germline ends. This CDR3 region has 14 residues. Germline values: CDR1 SGHDN, CDR2 FVKESK. The CDR3 DNA follows: TGTGCCAGCAGCCGGGGCGCAACTAACTATGGCTACACCTTC. It specifies CASSRGATNYGYTF.

The V gene is TRBV3-1 (or the pseudogene TRBV3-2), the J gene TRBJ2-1, with D possibly TRBD1 on 6 matching bases. The V and J ends lost 3 bases and 7 bases respectively, with 16 bases between them. CDR1 is LGHDT, CDR2 YNNKEL, per germline (reference sequence). The CDR3 runs to 15 residues. The CDR3 region has the DNA TGTGCCAGCAGCCAGGCAGGGGCAGGGGTTAATGAGCAGTTCTTC. It is translated as CASSQAGAGVNEQFF.

CDR3 amino acids: CASSARIFNEQFF. CDR3 bases: TGTGCCAGCAGTGCGCGAATATTTAATGAGCAGTTCTTC. The V gene is TRBV28, the J gene TRBJ2-1; D is unclear. Trimming stripped 5 bases from V and 7 bases from J, with 12 bases between. CDR1 is MDHEN, CDR2 SYDVKM, per germline. The CDR3 sequence is 13 residues long.